Each of the 4 T cell receptor beta chains below was sequenced from the same sample in a study of graft-versus-host responses after intestinal transplantation. Antigens of these TCRs are unknown. Sequenced by immunoSEQ multiplex PCR; TCRdb stores in-frame clones only, minus some. This repertoire shows about 90,000 clones, roughly nine tenths found once; its top ten account for roughly 0.3%. The sample consisted of unstimulated CD4+ T cells sorted from spleen or lymph node cells, taken before transplant. All receptors derive from a human donor who was the organ donor for an intestinal transplant.

This rearrangement joins TRBV7-6 to TRBJ1-1; no firm D call. The germline V gene encodes CDR1 SGHVS and CDR2 FNYEAQ. This CDR3 region has 15 residues. V was shortened by 3 bases and J by 1 base, with 12 bases between the two germline ends. The CDR3, as DNA: TGTGCCAGCAGCTTTAATGCGGGCGCGAACACTGAAGCTTTCTTT. This encodes CASSFNAGANTEAFF.

This rearrangement joins TRBV27 to TRBJ2-1; 9 nucleotides line up with TRBD2. J gave up 6 bases and V 3 bases, and 9 bases lay outside the gene matches. Germline loops: CDR1 MNHEY, CDR2 SMNVEV (reference sequence). The CDR3 is made up of 16 amino acids. The chain's CDR3 is CASSLGRGRALNEQFF. The CDR3 bases are TGTGCCAGCAGTTTGGGTCGCGGGAGGGCCCTCAATGAGCAGTTCTTC.

The gene calls are TRBV19 and TRBJ2-1; D may be TRBD2 (5 bases). Germline V gene data show CDR1 as LNHDA and CDR2 as SQIVND (reference sequence). Trimming pared 7 bases from V and 6 bases from J, leaving 13 bases between. This CDR3 contains 13 residues. CDR3 in DNA: TGTGCCAGTACATGGCCGGGAAGCAATGAGCAGTTCTTC. Translation: CASTWPGSNEQFF.

The rearrangement joins TRBV12-5 to TRBJ2-3; TRBD1 aligns across 7 bases. The CDR3 contains 13 residues. CDR1 LGHNT and CDR2 FRNRAP come from the germline V gene. J gave up 5 bases and V 6 bases, and 5 bases lay outside the gene matches. CDR3 sequence (DNA): TGTGCTAGTGGGGCAGGGGGTCGAGATACGCAGTATTTT. Protein product: CASGAGGRDTQYF. The full variable domain, with the rest looked up from reference TRBV12-5 and TRBJ2-3, is DARVTQTPRHKVTEMGQEVTMRCQPILGHNTVFWYRQTMMQGLELLAYFRNRAPLDDSGMPKDRFSAEMPDATLATLKIQPSEPRDSAVYFCASGAGGRDTQYFGPGTRLTVL.